Below, 14 T cell receptor beta chains from the same sample are listed, as sequenced in a study of blood T cells in healthy people across ages. PCR was performed a second time for roughly 7 to 11 cycles using a sample-barcoded 5' primer and a J-beta primer mix. TCRdb re-called the 5' RACE reads through MiXCR, storing one row per CDR3 protein. The sample has about 970,000 distinct CDR3 sequences; roughly half are singletons. Sequenced material: blood. These receptors were obtained from a woman aged 60 to 75 in good health.

The chain uses TRBV4-3 and TRBJ2-3; 7 nucleotides agree with TRBD1. There are 22 residues in the CDR3. J gave up 2 bases and V 2 bases, and 25 bases lay outside the gene matches. In germline, CDR1 is LGHNA, CDR2 YSLEER. The CDR3 sequence is CASSQHMQTGSLATTNTDTQYF. For the CDR3, the DNA is TGCGCCAGCAGCCAACATATGCAGACAGGGAGTTTAGCGACAACCAACACAGATACGCAGTATTTT.

This clonotype was recorded a few times. The chain uses TRBV29-1 and TRBJ2-1; D gene ambiguous. V dropped 2 bases and J dropped 6 bases, with 8 bases sitting between them. The CDR3 contains 12 residues. Looked up from germline, CDR1 is SQVTM and CDR2 is ANQGSEA. For the CDR3, the DNA is TGCAGCGTTGAAAAACAAACCAATGAGCAGTTCTTC. This gives the protein CSVEKQTNEQFF.

The chain recombines TRBV20-1 with TRBJ2-7; TRBD2 aligns across 8 bases. This CDR3 is 16 amino acids long. Trimming took 1 base from V and 0 from J; bases not matched to a gene: 8. In germline, CDR1 is DFQATT, CDR2 SNEGSKA (reference sequence). CDR3 DNA sequence: TGCAGTGCTAGAGGTCGCGGGGGGACAAGCTCCTACGAGCAGTACTTC. It codes for CSARGRGGTSSYEQYF.

This clonotype appeared a few times. V is TRBV20-1 and J is TRBJ2-1; unclear D gene. Germline CDR1 reads DFQATT; CDR2 reads SNEGSKA (reference sequence). CDR3 size: 14 residues. The V gene lost 0 bases and the J gene lost 7 bases, with 13 bases spanning the gap. This chain's CDR3 is CSARDVVRMNEQFF. The CDR3 coding sequence is TGCAGTGCTAGAGATGTTGTCAGGATGAATGAGCAGTTCTTC.

This chain links TRBV27 with TRBJ2-1, with D perhaps matching TRBD2 (6 bases). Germline-derived CDR1 and CDR2 are MNHEY and SMNVEV (reference sequence). V lost 7 bases and J 7 bases, leaving 20 bases between the germline ends. CDR3 length: 15 residues. Here the CDR3 reads CASKQASVFSNEQFF. The CDR3, as DNA: TGTGCCAGCAAACAGGCTAGCGTATTTAGTAATGAGCAGTTCTTC.

This clonotype was seen more than once but under ten times. The rearrangement joins TRBV30 to TRBJ2-4; 7 bases are a match to TRBD1. The CDR3 loop spans 13 amino acids. After removal of 5 bases from V and 8 bases from J, the junction contained 9 bases not matched to a gene. Germline loops: CDR1 GTSNPN, CDR2 SVGIG (reference sequence). The CDR3 loop is CAWGQGEGDIQYF. CDR3 DNA sequence: TGTGCCTGGGGGCAGGGGGAAGGAGACATTCAGTACTTC. The variable domain in full, completed from reference TRBV30 and TRBJ2-4, reads SQTIHQWPATLVQPVGSPLSLECTVEGTSNPNLYWYRQAAGRGLQLLFYSVGIGQISSEVPQNLSASRPQDRQFILSSKKLLLSDSGFYLCAWGQGEGDIQYFGAGTRLSVL.

This clonotype was detected ten times or more. The chain recombines TRBV7-2 with TRBJ1-2; D remains unclear. Germline V lookup: CDR1 SGHTA, CDR2 FQGNSA. This CDR3 contains 13 residues. The V and J ends lost 5 bases and 0 bases respectively, with 7 bases between them. The DNA for the CDR3 is TGTGCCAGCAGCCCGACAACTAACTATGGCTACACCTTC. This translates into CASSPTTNYGYTF. Based on the CDR3 plus reference TRBV7-2 and TRBJ1-2, the full variable domain is GAGVSQSPSNKVTEKGKDVELRCDPISGHTALYWYRQSLGQGLEFLIYFQGNSAPDKSGLPSDRFSAERTGGSVSTLTIQRTQQEDSAVYLCASSPTTNYGYTFGSGTRLTVV.

The chain is built from TRBV18 and TRBJ2-7; D could derive from TRBD1 or TRBD2 (5 bases each). The CDR3 covers 16 residues. The germline CDR1 and CDR2 sequences are KGHSH and LQKENI. The V gene lost 0 bases and the J gene lost 0 bases, with 12 bases spanning the gap. This CDR3 reads CASSPPTRGPSYEQYF. In DNA, the CDR3 is TGTGCCAGCTCACCACCAACGAGGGGCCCCTCCTACGAGCAGTACTTC.

This clonotype was observed a few times. This chain joins TRBV4-3 and TRBJ1-1; perhaps TRBD1 as D (5 bases). Germline loops: CDR1 LGHNA, CDR2 YSLEER. V was pared by 0 bases and J by 4 bases, with 9 bases between. The CDR3 consists of 14 residues. CDR3 bases: TGCGCCAGCAGCCAAGATCCTCAGGGCACTGAAGCTTTCTTT. It specifies CASSQDPQGTEAFF.

The rearrangement uses TRBV20-1 and TRBJ2-3; D not certain. V was trimmed by 0 bases and J by 8 bases, leaving 6 bases between them. The CDR3 is made up of 11 amino acids. Germline values: CDR1 DFQATT, CDR2 SNEGSKA (reference sequence). Written as DNA, the CDR3 is TGCAGTGCTAGAGAAGTAGTTACGCAGTATTTT. Translated: CSAREVVTQYF.

The gene calls are TRBV5-1 and TRBJ1-1, with 7 bases that match TRBD1. Germline V lookup: CDR1 SGHRS, CDR2 YFSETQ. Trimming cost V 4 bases and J 7 bases; bases outside gene matches: 7. The CDR3 extends over 13 amino acids. CDR3 DNA sequence: TGCGCCAGCAGCCCCCACCCAGGGGGTGAAGCTTTCTTT. Protein sequence: CASSPHPGGEAFF.

Turning to this clonotype: Its ends do not fully match the called genes, so a read error is possible. The gene calls are TRBV5-1 and TRBJ1-6; D might be TRBD1 (6 bases). The CDR3 has 15 residues. Per germline, CDR1 SGHRS and CDR2 YFSETQ. CDR3 in DNA: TGCGCCAGCAGCTCGATCGGGGGCTATAGTTCACCCCTCCACTTT. It codes for CASSSIGGYSSPLHF.

CDR3 protein: CASSVGQGVTDTQYF. The DNA of the CDR3 is TGTGCCAGCAGCGTAGGGCAGGGGGTTACAGATACGCAGTATTTT. V usage is TRBV9 and J usage is TRBJ2-3; the match to TRBD1 covers 7 bases. Germline assignment: CDR1 SGDLS and CDR2 YYNGEE. CDR3 length: 15 amino acids. J was trimmed by 3 bases and V by 0 bases; bases with no gene match: 4.

In its sample, this clonotype was seen once. The J gene is TRBJ1-2, the V gene TRBV11-2; D is unresolved. The CDR3 sequence is 15 residues long. The V end was cut by 1 base, the J end by 0 bases, with 9 bases between. Germline CDR1 is SGHAT and CDR2 is FQNNGV. DNA for the CDR3: TGTGCCAGCAGCTTAGGTTTCGGGACTAACTATGGCTACACCTTC. Its translation is CASSLGFGTNYGYTF.